These T cell receptor beta chains were read from a single sample in a study of blood T cell repertoires in COVID-19. TCRdb keeps only in-frame clones here, not all; method: immunoSEQ multiplex PCR. The sample lists a few hundred thousand clones; approximately 83% were seen once. Source material: peripheral blood. The receptor source for this set is a woman between 65 and 79 years old with acute or convalescent COVID-19. Each CDR3 is given with its conserved first and last residue. Part of the rows lack a size; the others show once, few, many or a class for expanded clones.

>.|TRBV7-9|TRBJ1-4|14
CASSRTGGGEKLFF
>.|TRBV6-2/TRBV6-3|TRBJ2-3|15
CASSQTDSLTDTQYF
>.|TRBV6-1|TRBJ2-3|14
CASSEGGAADTQYF
>.|TRBV2|TRBJ2-3|15
CAGSTDGSNTDTQYF
>.|TRBV6-1|TRBJ1-5|15
CASSEFTEGYQPQHF
>few|TRBV3-1/TRBV3-2|TRBJ2-5|19
CASSQVTQGAPWKIGTQYF
>.|TRBV18|TRBJ1-1|14
CASSPELQNTEAFF
>few|TRBV11-3|TRBJ2-2|18
CASSPLPSGTSSTGELFF
>.|TRBV30|TRBJ1-2|14
CAWSNVRVGLDYTF
>.|TRBV5-5|TRBJ2-1|15
CASSPGQGAYNEQFF
>.|TRBV5-1|TRBJ2-5|12
CASSLEGETQYF
>.|TRBV27|TRBJ2-1|17
CASSFNYRVSSYNEQFF
>once|TRBV9|TRBJ2-3|12
CASSVEGGAQYF
>.|TRBV19|TRBJ2-3|13
CASSIDRGNTQYF
>.|TRBV14|TRBJ1-3|13
CASSQDRWNTIYF
>.|TRBV7-8|TRBJ1-4|14
CASSPHRGNEKLFF
>.|TRBV7-2|TRBJ1-2|14
CASSLEATGRGYTF
>.|TRBV3-1/TRBV3-2|TRBJ2-1|17
CASSQSDSGGRDNEQFF
>.|TRBV6-6|TRBJ2-2|15
CASRTGTTNTGELFF
>.|TRBV9|TRBJ2-7|14
CASSPRRESYEQYF
>.|TRBV19|TRBJ2-2|15
CASSPLRGATGELFF
>once|TRBV29-1|TRBJ1-1|12
CSALGQGAIAFF
>.|TRBV5-1|TRBJ1-2|15
CASSSADGGHYGYTF
>.|TRBV2|TRBJ2-3|15
CASSEGTLSTDTQYF
>.|TRBV4-1|TRBJ2-5|17
CASSQVGGGTLGETQYF
>few|TRBV2|TRBJ1-4|13
CASRAEMDEKLFF
>.|TRBV5-1|TRBJ1-1|12
CASSYGQSEAFF
>.|TRBV6-1|TRBJ2-3|13
CASSEGGPDTQYF
>.|TRBV10-3|TRBJ1-2|13
CAISEASSYGYTF
>.|TRBV9|TRBJ2-1|20
CASSVNSGGAARSSYNEQFF
>.|TRBV3-1/TRBV3-2|TRBJ2-3|15
CASSQAGLITDTQYF
>.|TRBV6-5|TRBJ2-5|13
CASSGTDQETQYF
>.|TRBV5-1|TRBJ2-3|15
CASSLSSGGGDTQYF
>.|TRBV5-1|TRBJ2-2|14
CASRPRQGAGELFF
>.|TRBV24-1|TRBJ2-1|13
CATSEAGGYEQFF
>.|TRBV5-6|TRBJ2-5|13
CASQPGLGGTQYF
>few|TRBV5-6|TRBJ1-6|12
CASSFTGTPLHF
>.|TRBV2|TRBJ1-2|13
CASSGDNNYGYTF
>few|TRBV7-8|TRBJ1-2|14
CASSSGDRRGGYTF
>once|TRBV6-5|TRBJ1-1|13
CASGGRGDTEAFF
>.|TRBV4-1|TRBJ2-1|13
CASSQLGLNEQFF
>.|TRBV28|TRBJ1-1|14
CASRVRDINTEAFF
>.|TRBV2|TRBJ2-3|12
CASTGAADTQYF
>.|TRBV18|TRBJ2-1|14
CASSPEAGDNEQFF
>.|TRBV2|TRBJ1-1|14
CASRLDRGSTEAFF
>.|TRBV3-1/TRBV3-2|TRBJ1-5|14
CASSPDRGNQPQHF
>.|TRBV7-2|TRBJ2-3|15
CASSLGSGDTDTQYF
>once|TRBV2|TRBJ1-4|13
CASRGQGVEKLFF
>.|TRBV5-1|TRBJ1-4|13
CASSADSGEKLFF
>.|TRBV7-9|TRBJ2-3|13
CASSKGATDTQYF
>few|TRBV7-7|TRBJ1-4|15
CASSLPWGRDEKLFF
>.|TRBV12-3/TRBV12-4|TRBJ2-1|13
CASGLAGGNEQFF
>.|TRBV24-1|TRBJ1-5|12
CATNQGNQPQHF
>.|TRBV11-2|TRBJ2-7|15
CASSLTSGDSYEQYF
>.|TRBV7-2|TRBJ1-1|15
CASSLMGTPNTEAFF
>.|TRBV5-1|TRBJ2-5|14
CASSLGAAQETQYF
>.|TRBV3-1/TRBV3-2|TRBJ2-1|17
CASRWGQGGNRNNEQFF
>.|TRBV11-2|TRBJ2-2|12
CASSLSAGELFF
>.|TRBV11-2|TRBJ2-3|16
CATSLRGGRSTDTQYF